This passage covers 26 T cell receptor beta chains from one sample sequenced in a study of cytomegalovirus exposure and HLA in healthy donors (dated by TCRdb to 2016 to 2017). The library was obtained by the immunoSEQ multiplex PCR assay. A mixture of 60 forward primers for TCR Vbeta segments and 13 reverse primers for TCR Jbeta segments was used in the multiplex PCR. TCRdb limited this immuneACCESS table to in-frame rearrangements with V and J called. A share of clones is missing; checked studies link under half to unresolved V genes, and the rest is unexplained. In this sample the table shows hundreds of thousands of clones, about 83% of which occur a single time. Approximately 1.5% of the sample is held by the ten biggest clonotypes. The specimen sequenced was PBMCs. The source of these receptors is a girl under 18 in good health and CMV-seronegative.

The chain combines TRBV28 with TRBJ1-1; D unclear. Trimming took 6 bases from V and 11 from J, leaving 13 bases between them. The CDR3 runs 11 residues. Germline V gene data show CDR1 as MDHEN and CDR2 as SYDVKM. CDR3: CASSSSLDAFF. The DNA of the CDR3 is TGTGCCAGCAGCTCGTCCTTAGATGCTTTCTTT.

CDR3 residues: CASSWGQPGVANEKLFF. In DNA, the CDR3 is TGTGCCAGCAGCTGGGGACAGCCCGGAGTGGCTAATGAAAAACTGTTTTTT. The chain joins TRBV5-4 to TRBJ1-4, with 7 bases that match TRBD1. Germline assignment: CDR1 SGHNT and CDR2 YYREEE (reference sequence). V was clipped by 3 bases and J by 3 bases; unmatched bases: 11. This CDR3 is built from 17 residues.

V and J are TRBV29-1 and TRBJ2-5; weak D call: TRBD1 (6 bases). Germline V gives CDR1 SQVTM, CDR2 ANQGSEA. This CDR3 contains 13 residues. With 6 bases removed from V and 1 base from J, the gap between germline ends came to 12 bases. The CDR3 loop is CSVQGHFQETQYF. The DNA of the CDR3 is TGCAGCGTCCAGGGACACTTCCAAGAGACCCAGTACTTC.

This clone was seen more than once but under ten times. The J gene is TRBJ1-1, the V gene TRBV7-3, with D hard to call. The germline V gene has CDR1 SGHTA and CDR2 FQGTGA. The CDR3 length is 17 residues. V lost 5 bases and J lost 0, with 19 bases in between. The CDR3 is CASSPNVLEPVNTEAFF. The CDR3 DNA reads TGTGCCAGCAGCCCCAACGTACTCGAACCTGTGAACACTGAAGCTTTCTTT.

The chain links TRBV28 to TRBJ1-6, with 7 bases that match TRBD1. The ends lost 7 bases at V and 7 bases at J; junction bases unmatched: 13. The germline V gene encodes CDR1 MDHEN and CDR2 SYDVKM. The CDR3 runs 16 residues. The CDR3 is CASKSPSGQLNSPLHF. Here the CDR3 DNA reads TGTGCCAGCAAGTCCCCGTCGGGACAGCTCAATTCACCCCTCCACTTT.

The chain uses TRBV6-1 and TRBJ1-4; weak D call: TRBD1 (6 bases). Trimming shortened V by 5 bases and J by 7 bases, and 14 bases separated the two germline ends. This CDR3 region has 14 residues. Per the germline V gene, CDR1 is MNHNS and CDR2 is SASEGT. The DNA of the CDR3 is TGTGCCAGCAGTTCGGGGGGCGTTAGTGAAAAACTGTTTTTT. Its protein is CASSSGGVSEKLFF.

The V gene is TRBV13, the J gene TRBJ1-1; possible D gene TRBD1, 5 bases. CDR3 length: 13 amino acids. Germline CDR1 reads PRHDT; CDR2 reads FYEKMQ (reference sequence). Trimming shortened V by 5 bases and J by 5 bases, and 12 bases separated the two germline ends. CDR3 sequence: CASSPPGGTEAFF. In nucleotides, the CDR3 is TGTGCCAGCAGCCCCCCCGGGGGGACTGAAGCTTTCTTT. Based on the CDR3 plus reference TRBV13 and TRBJ1-1, the full variable domain is AAGVIQSPRHLIKEKRETATLKCYPIPRHDTVYWYQQGPGQDPQFLISFYEKMQSDKGSIPDRFSAQQFSDYHSELNMSSLELGDSALYFCASSPPGGTEAFFGQGTRLTVV.

This chain joins TRBV11-2 and TRBJ2-7; a weak D match, TRBD1 (5 bases). The V gene's germline CDR1 is SGHAT and CDR2 FQNNGV. Trimming took 3 bases from V and 3 from J, leaving 9 bases between them. There are 13 residues in the CDR3. As DNA, the CDR3 is TGTGCCAGCAGCTTGGAAAGGGGCTACGAGCAGTACTTC. Its translation is CASSLERGYEQYF.

CDR3 residues: CSVAPLLREIGETQYF. The CDR3 DNA is TGCAGCGTTGCCCCACTTTTGCGGGAGATTGGGGAGACCCAGTACTTC. The gene calls are TRBV29-1 and TRBJ2-5; 7 nucleotides match TRBD2. V dropped 4 bases and J dropped 5; count of bases not matched to a gene: 16. The V gene's germline CDR1 is SQVTM and CDR2 ANQGSEA. CDR3 length: 16 amino acids.

V is TRBV4-1 and J is TRBJ1-1, with D maybe TRBD1 (6 bases). CDR1 is MGHRA, CDR2 YSYEKL, per germline. The CDR3 runs to 19 residues. Deletions cut 3 bases from V and 1 base from J, with 24 bases between. Here the CDR3 DNA reads TGCGCCAGCAGCCAGGGACGGTTGGGGGCTTTCCCCCCGAACACTGAAGCTTTCTTT. Translating it yields CASSQGRLGAFPPNTEAFF.

The V call is TRBV6-5, the J call TRBJ1-1; possibly TRBD1 for D (5 bases). V lost 2 bases to trimming and J lost 7 bases, with 8 bases between them. CDR3 length: 12 residues. Germline lookup yields CDR1 MNHEY and CDR2 SVGAGI. CDR3 nucleotide sequence: TGTGCCAGCAGTTACGTGGGGGGTGAAGCTTTCTTT. Encoded protein: CASSYVGGEAFF.

The chain couples TRBV2 to TRBJ2-7; 9 nucleotides match TRBD1. J gave up 7 bases and V 8 bases, and 6 bases lay outside the gene matches. Germline CDR1 reads SNHLY; CDR2 reads FYNNEI. CDR3 length: 12 amino acids. The CDR3 DNA reads as TGTGCCAGCGGGACAGGGACGTGGGAGCAGTACTTC. Its translation: CASGTGTWEQYF.

The chain has TRBV7-9 and TRBJ2-2, with TRBD2 identical over 7 bases. V gave up 1 base and J gave up 6 bases; unmatched junction bases: 5. CDR3 length equals 15 residues. Germline V gene data show CDR1 as SEHNR and CDR2 as FQNEAQ (reference sequence). The CDR3 spells CASSLESGKAGELFF. As DNA, the CDR3 is TGTGCCAGCAGCTTAGAGAGCGGGAAGGCCGGGGAGCTGTTTTTT.

The rearrangement joins TRBV19 to TRBJ2-2; 9 nucleotides line up with TRBD1. Per germline, CDR1 LNHDA and CDR2 SQIVND (reference sequence). With 6 bases clipped from V and 6 bases from J, the junction kept 2 bases outside the gene matches. The CDR3 length is 13 residues. The CDR3 DNA is TGTGCCAGTAGCGGACAGGGGCCCGGGGAGCTGTTTTTT. Translation: CASSGQGPGELFF.

This chain links TRBV19 with TRBJ2-3; 11 bases fit TRBD2. Germline V lookup: CDR1 LNHDA, CDR2 SQIVND (reference sequence). CDR3 length: 16 amino acids. V trimming: 5 bases; J trimming: 0 bases; junction bases outside the gene matches: 4. CDR3 sequence: CASSLSSGGSTDTQYF. For the CDR3, the DNA is TGTGCCAGTAGTCTCTCTAGCGGGGGGAGCACAGATACGCAGTATTTT.

The chain is built from TRBV15 and TRBJ2-5; 9 nucleotides align to TRBD1. V trimming: 0 bases; J trimming: 4 bases; junction bases outside the gene matches: 6. The CDR3 has 16 amino acids. Looked up from germline, CDR1 is LNHNV and CDR2 is YYDKDF (reference sequence). The CDR3 here is CATSRETTGQGETQYF. The CDR3 nucleotides are TGTGCCACCAGCAGAGAGACGACGGGACAGGGAGAGACCCAGTACTTC.

The rearrangement uses TRBV7-8 and TRBJ2-7, with 9 positions matching TRBD1. From germline, CDR1 is SGHVS and CDR2 FQNEAQ. V lost 0 bases and J lost 3; bases outside the gene matches: 3. The CDR3 is 15 amino acids. CDR3 protein: CASSLAGTGIYEQYF. The DNA for the CDR3 is TGTGCCAGCAGCTTAGCCGGGACAGGGATCTACGAGCAGTACTTC.

A single count supports this clone. The V gene is TRBV12-5, the J gene TRBJ2-7; 11 bases fit TRBD1. V lost 5 bases to trimming and J lost 4 bases; unmatched junction nucleotides: 16. From germline, CDR1 is LGHNT and CDR2 FRNRAP. CDR3 size: 18 residues. The CDR3 DNA reads TGTGCTAGTGGTGACCTGGGACAGGGGGATTCATCGGCGTACGAGCAGTACTTC. Translating it yields CASGDLGQGDSSAYEQYF.

The chain is built from TRBV29-1 and TRBJ2-3; 11 positions match TRBD2. The CDR3 consists of 17 residues. Trimming cost V 2 bases and J 0 bases; bases outside gene matches: 7. Germline CDR1 reads SQVTM; CDR2 reads ANQGSEA. CDR3 DNA: TGCAGCGTTGAACGACTAGCGGGGACATCTAGCACAGATACGCAGTATTTT. It encodes CSVERLAGTSSTDTQYF.

In regard to this clone: In the same sample, other DNA sequences code for this CDR3. V usage is TRBV9 and J usage is TRBJ1-1; TRBD1 agrees at 9 bases. J was trimmed by 8 bases and V by 0 bases; bases with no gene match: 5. CDR3 length equals 14 residues. The germline CDR1 and CDR2 sequences are SGDLS and YYNGEE. This chain's CDR3 is CASSVATTGGEAFF. CDR3 DNA: TGTGCCAGCAGCGTAGCTACAACAGGGGGCGAAGCTTTCTTT.

This clone was seen just once. This chain links TRBV14 with TRBJ1-1; weak D call: TRBD1 (6 bases). With 2 bases removed from V and 7 bases from J, the gap between germline ends came to 14 bases. The CDR3 spans 14 residues. From germline, CDR1 is SGHDN and CDR2 FVKESK. CDR3 in amino acids: CASSQTGWGGEAFF. As DNA, the CDR3 is TGTGCCAGCAGCCAAACAGGGTGGGGTGGTGAAGCTTTCTTT.

The rearrangement uses TRBV6-5 and TRBJ2-3, with D possibly being TRBD2 (5 bases). V dropped 3 bases and J dropped 4 bases, with 14 bases sitting between them. The CDR3 has 15 residues. CDR1 and CDR2 from the germline V gene are MNHEY and SVGAGI. The CDR3 loop is CASSYSGKVPDTQYF. CDR3 DNA sequence: TGTGCCAGCAGTTATTCGGGGAAGGTCCCAGATACGCAGTATTTT.

V is TRBV27 and J is TRBJ1-1; maybe TRBD1 (6 bases). V was pared by 2 bases and J by 0 bases, with 16 bases between. In germline, CDR1 is MNHEY, CDR2 SMNVEV (reference sequence). The CDR3 covers 17 residues. The CDR3 here is CASSLGVGGPMNTEAFF. The CDR3 DNA reads as TGTGCCAGCAGTTTAGGGGTCGGGGGGCCCATGAACACTGAAGCTTTCTTT.

J is TRBJ2-5 and V is TRBV27, with TRBD2 matching over 7 bases. Germline CDR1 and CDR2: MNHEY and SMNVEV (reference sequence). J lost 5 bases, V lost 3 bases, and 9 bases had no gene match. There are 15 residues in the CDR3. The DNA of the CDR3 is TGTGCCAGCAGTTTGTTCCAGCGGGATTCGGAGACCCAGTACTTC. Translating it yields CASSLFQRDSETQYF.

The chain carries TRBV9 and TRBJ2-3, with D uncertain. Germline assignment: CDR1 SGDLS and CDR2 YYNGEE. The CDR3 sequence is 12 residues long. The ends were cut back, 2 bases at V and 2 bases at J, with 3 bases in the middle. CDR3 residues: CASSVNTDTQYF. In DNA form, the CDR3 reads TGTGCCAGCAGCGTTAACACAGATACGCAGTATTTT.

This sequence joins TRBV29-1 and TRBJ1-2; unclear D gene. The CDR3 has 13 amino acids. CDR1 SQVTM and CDR2 ANQGSEA come from the germline V gene. Trimming removed 6 bases at V and 4 bases at J, with 15 bases between. The CDR3 sequence is CSVADLSGYGYTF. CDR3 nucleotide sequence: TGCAGCGTCGCCGACTTGAGTGGCTATGGCTACACCTTC.